This T cell receptor (beta chain) was observed in a study of neurological immune-mediated disorders (dated 2019 in TCRdb). For the wider study: Among the roughly 34 multiple sclerosis patients, relapsing-remitting MS was present in some 31 and secondary progressive MS was present in 3. Peripheral blood TCR-beta repertoires from HTLV-I-associated myelopathy (HAM/TSP) patients, multiple sclerosis patients and healthy controls were compared by UMI-based sequencing. Longitudinal samples, technical triplicates and paired sorted CD4+ and CD8+ T-cell subsets, alongside PBMC samples, were included among the roughly 110 TCR-beta libraries. The cohort comprised approximately 67 subjects: 15 or so HAM/TSP patients, around 34 multiple sclerosis patients and some 20 healthy controls.

General conclusions and limits of the study: No clinical or MRI features were associated with the MS cluster, and the authors said that larger cohorts are needed. No identical CDR3 amino acid sequences were shared among expanded clones across subjects, suggesting private TCR-beta repertoires in all groups. TCR clonal expansion was highest in HAM/TSP patients and lowest in MS patients, with MS patients falling below even healthy controls. In phylogenetic analysis, the repertoires of 18 of 34 MS patients grouped into a cluster of related CDR3 sequences, which suggests a possible signature at the repertoire level.

The CDR3 covers 15 residues, taking in both the cysteine and the phenylalanine. Only the CDR3 DNA is retained, 45 bases long and in frame from the first base. V is shortened by 2 bases, J by 1 base, and the region joining them spans 14 bases. Taken from the germline V gene (reference sequence), the CDR1 and CDR2 loops are GTSNPN and SVGIG. cDNA synthesis used template-switch 5'RACE with a primer carrying a 10-nucleotide random unique molecular identifier tagging each TCR transcript. Over 180 million TCR-beta sequences, covering 15-18 subjects, were produced in each sequencing run. Total RNA was extracted with the RNeasy kit. The KAPA Real-time Library Amplification kit was used to amplify TCR-beta VDJ regions with primers for the TCR constant region and the 5'RACE anchor. A first PCR added sample indexes and Illumina adaptors, and a second PCR then raised library yield. The roughly 650 bp TCR product was size-selected on a 2% E-gel SizeSelection system after Ampure bead purification. Before pooling, library quality was assessed on a Bioanalyzer, concentration was determined with Qubit, and library quantification was performed with the Kapa Library Quantification kit. Libraries were sequenced paired-end 2 x 150 bp on an Illumina HiSeq 2500. To increase sequence diversity, about 23-32% phiX was spiked into each library pool. The study's own analysis went as follows. Quality-filtered reads were processed with the UMI-based MiGEC pipeline, which removed over 75% of raw TCR sequences during error correction. VDJ genes were aligned to IMGT germline references, and clonotypes were defined by unique CDR3 amino acid sequence plus V-J genes. Clonal expansion, Shannon diversity and CDR3 relatedness were evaluated with VDJtools (CalcPairwiseDistances, ClusterSamples), while phylogenetic trees were built in CLCbio workbench. Expanded clones were defined as having at least 8 unique UMIs, based on coefficient-of-variation modelling across technical triplicates. TCRdb's own reprocessing of the public reads used fastp at Q25 and MiXCR and kept productive beta chains. Each CDR3 protein appears once, grouped with its most common genes and DNA. The V and J calls, along with clone size, are taken from TCRdb and not from the paper's own processing. A total of about 52,000 distinct CDR3 sequences appear in this sample, less than 4% of them only once. Approximately 7.1% of the sample is held by the ten biggest clonotypes.

This clonotype has ten or more counts. The target of this receptor is not known. No per-base quality is available; no much larger clone lies one base away. Unsorted PBMC libraries were generated from 2 million PBMCs stored in RNAlater at -80 °C until RNA extraction. The multiple sclerosis patients were enrolled in a US clinical protocol that used magnetic resonance imaging to evaluate disease progression. Peripheral blood was subjected to Ficoll-Hypaque density gradient centrifugation to isolate PBMCs, which were then cryopreserved in liquid nitrogen. Sample: PBMCs. The receptor chain draws on TRBV30 and TRBJ1-1; the D segment cannot be called with confidence. The clonotype was recovered from a man aged 60 to 69 with multiple sclerosis. The CDR3 protein: CAWSKTIDGNTEAFF. The DNA sequence is given as TGTGCCTGGAGTAAGACCATCGACGGGAACACTGAAGCTTTCTTT.